The rows below give T cell receptor beta chains drawn from one sample of a study of early T cells in non-severe SARS-CoV-2 infection. TCRdb fed the 5' RACE reads into MiXCR, producing one record per CDR3 protein. The sample has 20,000 or so distinct CDR3 sequences; 5.7% are singletons. Sequencing was performed on whole blood, taken at baseline. The receptors here all came from an adult who was a healthcare worker with PCR-confirmed SARS-CoV-2 infection or an uninfected control (not recorded which). Each CDR3 is given without its conserved first and last residue. Only some rows state a clone size, as once, few, many or a class for expanded clones.

v_call,cdr3_length,clone_size,cdr3_aa
TRBV28,12,many,ASSFGSANYGYT
TRBV3-1,10,few,ASSQDIYGYT
TRBV7-2,12,.,ASRKGGSTDTQY
TRBV5-1,12,few,ASSPRQDGETQY
TRBV10-3,10,few,AMRGGDTEAF
TRBV4-2,14,many,ASSRELVDIPGELF
TRBV19,13,.,ASSDPIPGANVLT
TRBV11-1,13,few,ASSPGTGSNTEAF
TRBV7-2,12,few,ASSPGQPNEKLF
TRBV11-3,13,few,ASSYRSGQGNTIY
TRBV15,11,many,ATSRDRGYGYT
TRBV24-1,14,many,ATASSTPFGTDPQY
TRBV6-5,11,many,ASSYSSQDHAF
TRBV19,11,many,ASSIDPRNIQY
TRBV6-2/TRBV6-3,14,.,ASSRPTSGGAFEQF
TRBV30,12,medium-sized,AWTRGQPNTEAF
TRBV4-1,13,.,ASSQPRVNTGELF
TRBV29-1,10,many,SVAGGGNIQY
TRBV6-1,10,many,ASSELRATQY
TRBV12-3/TRBV12-4,11,.,ASSLRVNTEAF
TRBV7-2,14,many,ASTRPGGSGTDTQY
TRBV11-2,10,medium-sized,ASSPPGAPSI
TRBV11-2,13,many,ASSLDQLGYTEVF
TRBV5-1,11,.,ASSLDGTYEQY